These 2 T cell receptor beta chains came from one sample sequenced in a study of OX40 agonist ivuxolimab in advanced cancers. Sequencing used immunoSEQ multiplex PCR; TCRdb keeps in-frame clones, though not all of them. Among roughly 100,000 clones listed, 86% were seen once. The sequences come from CD4+ or CD8+ T cells sorted from blood, collected in a trial of the OX40 agonist ivuxolimab. These receptor sequences come from an adult with an advanced solid tumor such as melanoma, head and neck, liver or kidney cancer.

The J gene is TRBJ2-3, the V gene TRBV5-4; perhaps TRBD2 as D (6 bases). Germline CDR1 reads SGHNT; CDR2 reads YYREEE (reference sequence). V lost 0 bases and J lost 5, with 13 bases in between. This CDR3 has 15 amino acids. CDR3 amino acids: CASSLGGGIGDTQYF. The CDR3 DNA reads as TGTGCCAGCAGCTTGGGTGGGGGGATTGGAGATACGCAGTATTTT.

V is TRBV7-8 and J is TRBJ2-1, with D tentatively TRBD1 (6 bases). This CDR3 is built from 15 residues. Deletions cut 1 base from V and 3 bases from J, with 10 bases between. CDR1 SGHVS and CDR2 FQNEAQ come from the germline V gene. The CDR3 spells CASSLGTAYYNEQFF. CDR3 DNA: TGTGCCAGCAGCTTAGGGACAGCATACTACAATGAGCAGTTCTTC. Variable domain in full (rest from reference TRBV7-8 and TRBJ2-1): GAGVSQSPRYKVAKRGQDVALRCDPISGHVSLFWYQQALGQGPEFLTYFQNEAQLDKSGLPSDRFFAERPEGSVSTLKIQRTQQEDSAVYLCASSLGTAYYNEQFFGPGTRLTVL.